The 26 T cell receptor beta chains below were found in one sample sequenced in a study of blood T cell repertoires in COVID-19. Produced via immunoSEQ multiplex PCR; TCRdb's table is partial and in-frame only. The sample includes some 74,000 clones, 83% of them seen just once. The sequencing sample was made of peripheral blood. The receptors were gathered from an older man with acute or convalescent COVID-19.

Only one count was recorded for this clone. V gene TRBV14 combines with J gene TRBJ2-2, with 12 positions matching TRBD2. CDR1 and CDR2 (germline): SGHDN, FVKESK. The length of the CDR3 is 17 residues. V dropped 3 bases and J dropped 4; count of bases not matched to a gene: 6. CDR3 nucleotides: TGTGCCAGCAGCCACGCCGGGACTAGCGGGCCCACCGGGGAGCTGTTTTTT. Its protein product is CASSHAGTSGPTGELFF. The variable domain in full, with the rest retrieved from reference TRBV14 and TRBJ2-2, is EAGVTQFPSHSVIEKGQTVTLRCDPISGHDNLYWYRRVMGKEIKFLLHFVKESKQDESGMPNNRFLAERTGGTYSTLKVQPAELEDSGVYFCASSHAGTSGPTGELFFGEGSRLTVL.

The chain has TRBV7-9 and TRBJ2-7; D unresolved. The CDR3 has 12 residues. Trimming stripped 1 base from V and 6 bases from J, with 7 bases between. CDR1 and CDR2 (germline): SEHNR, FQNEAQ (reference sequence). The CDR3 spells CASSLDQFEQYF. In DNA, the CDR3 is TGTGCCAGCAGCTTAGACCAGTTCGAGCAGTACTTC.

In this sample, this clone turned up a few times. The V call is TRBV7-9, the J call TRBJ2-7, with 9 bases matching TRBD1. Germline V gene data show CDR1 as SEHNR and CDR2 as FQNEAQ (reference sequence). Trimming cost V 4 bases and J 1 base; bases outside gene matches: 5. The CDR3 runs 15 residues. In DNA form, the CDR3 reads TGTGCCAGCAGCTCGGGACAGGGTCGGTCCTACGAGCAGTACTTC. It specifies CASSSGQGRSYEQYF.

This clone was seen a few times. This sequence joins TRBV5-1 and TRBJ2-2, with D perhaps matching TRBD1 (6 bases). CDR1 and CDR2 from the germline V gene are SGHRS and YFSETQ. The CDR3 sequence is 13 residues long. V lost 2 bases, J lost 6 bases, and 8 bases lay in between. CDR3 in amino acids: CASSFGQSGELFF. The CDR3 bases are TGCGCCAGCAGCTTTGGACAGTCCGGGGAGCTGTTTTTT.

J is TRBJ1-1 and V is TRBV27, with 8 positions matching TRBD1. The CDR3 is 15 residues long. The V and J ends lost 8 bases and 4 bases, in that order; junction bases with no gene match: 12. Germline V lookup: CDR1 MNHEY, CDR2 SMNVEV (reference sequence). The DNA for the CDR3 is TGTGCCAGCCGCGATCTCAGGGGGCGGGGCACTGAAGCTTTCTTT. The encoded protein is CASRDLRGRGTEAFF.

The CDR3 reads CASSQDLDRNIQYF. The CDR3 nucleotides read TGCGCCAGCAGCCAAGATTTGGACAGGAACATTCAGTACTTC. The J gene is TRBJ2-4, the V gene TRBV4-3; 7 positions match TRBD1. Germline V lookup: CDR1 LGHNA, CDR2 YSLEER. This CDR3 has 14 residues. V lost 0 bases and J lost 7; bases outside the gene matches: 3.

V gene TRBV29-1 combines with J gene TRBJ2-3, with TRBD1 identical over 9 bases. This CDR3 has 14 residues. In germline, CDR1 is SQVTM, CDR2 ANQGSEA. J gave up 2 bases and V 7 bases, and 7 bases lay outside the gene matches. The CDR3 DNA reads TGCAGCGCAACCGGGACAGGGTACACAGATACGCAGTATTTT. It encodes CSATGTGYTDTQYF.

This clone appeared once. The CDR3 here is CASRTSGKETQYF. CDR3 DNA: TGTGCCAGCCGGACTAGCGGGAAAGAGACCCAGTACTTC. The chain joins TRBV19 to TRBJ2-5; 12 bases align to TRBD2. The CDR3 has 13 residues. CDR1 and CDR2 from the germline V gene are LNHDA and SQIVND (reference sequence). V lost 9 bases, J lost 3 bases, and 2 bases stayed unmatched.

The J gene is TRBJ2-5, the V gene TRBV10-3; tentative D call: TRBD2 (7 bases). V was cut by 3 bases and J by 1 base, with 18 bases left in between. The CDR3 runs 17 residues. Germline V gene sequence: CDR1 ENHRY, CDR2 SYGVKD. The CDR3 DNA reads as TGTGCCATCAGTGAACCCTGGGGGGGCCAAGGCCAAGAGACCCAGTACTTC. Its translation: CAISEPWGGQGQETQYF.

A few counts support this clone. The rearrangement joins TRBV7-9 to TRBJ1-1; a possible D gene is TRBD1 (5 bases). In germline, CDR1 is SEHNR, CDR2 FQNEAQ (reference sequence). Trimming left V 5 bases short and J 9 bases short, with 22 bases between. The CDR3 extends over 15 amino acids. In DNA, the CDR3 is TGTGCCAGCAGCCCCGGGTTCGGGGGAGACAAGCAAGCTTTCTTT. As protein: CASSPGFGGDKQAFF.

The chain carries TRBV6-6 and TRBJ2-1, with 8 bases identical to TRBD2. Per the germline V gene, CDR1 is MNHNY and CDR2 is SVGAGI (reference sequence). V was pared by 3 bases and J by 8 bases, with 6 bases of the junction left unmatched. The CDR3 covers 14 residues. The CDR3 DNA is TGTGCCAGCAGTTATAGGGCGGGAGGCCATGAGCAGTTCTTC. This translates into CASSYRAGGHEQFF.

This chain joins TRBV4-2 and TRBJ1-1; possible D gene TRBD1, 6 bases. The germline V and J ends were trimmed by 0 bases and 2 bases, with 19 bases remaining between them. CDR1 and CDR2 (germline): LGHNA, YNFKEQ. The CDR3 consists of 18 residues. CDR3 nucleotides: TGTGCCAGCAGCCAAGAGATTTTAAGGCGGGGGGCCAACACTGAAGCTTTCTTT. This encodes CASSQEILRRGANTEAFF.

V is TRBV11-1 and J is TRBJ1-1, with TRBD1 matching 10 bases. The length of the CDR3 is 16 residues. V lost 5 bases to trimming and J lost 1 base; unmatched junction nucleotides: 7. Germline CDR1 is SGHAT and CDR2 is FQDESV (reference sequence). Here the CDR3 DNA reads TGTGCCAGCAGCAACCGGGACAGGGGCTGGAACACTGAAGCTTTCTTT. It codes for CASSNRDRGWNTEAFF.

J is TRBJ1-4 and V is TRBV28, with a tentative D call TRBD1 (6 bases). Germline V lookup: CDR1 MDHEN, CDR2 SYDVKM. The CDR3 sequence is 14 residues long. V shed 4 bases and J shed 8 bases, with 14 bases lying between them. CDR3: CASSSGQSEEKLFF. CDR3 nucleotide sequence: TGTGCCAGCAGTTCAGGACAGTCAGAGGAAAAACTGTTTTTT.

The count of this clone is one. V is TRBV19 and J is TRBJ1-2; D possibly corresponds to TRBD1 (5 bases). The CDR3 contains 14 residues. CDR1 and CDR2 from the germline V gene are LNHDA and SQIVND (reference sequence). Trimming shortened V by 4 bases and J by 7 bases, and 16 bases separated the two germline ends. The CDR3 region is CASSTTNGDSGYTF. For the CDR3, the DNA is TGTGCCAGTAGTACCACGAACGGGGACTCTGGCTACACCTTC. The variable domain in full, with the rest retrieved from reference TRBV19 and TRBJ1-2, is DGGITQSPKYLFRKEGQNVTLSCEQNLNHDAMYWYRQDPGQGLRLIYYSQIVNDFQKGDIAEGYSVSREKKESFPLTVTSAQKNPTAFYLCASSTTNGDSGYTFGSGTRLTVV.

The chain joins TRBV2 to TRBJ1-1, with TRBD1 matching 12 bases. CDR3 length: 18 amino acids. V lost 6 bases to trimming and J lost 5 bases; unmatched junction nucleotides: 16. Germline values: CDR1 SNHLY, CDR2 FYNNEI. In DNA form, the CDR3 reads TGTGCCAGCAGGAACTTACCGGGACAGGGGGCAGGAGGGACTGAAGCTTTCTTT. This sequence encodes CASRNLPGQGAGGTEAFF. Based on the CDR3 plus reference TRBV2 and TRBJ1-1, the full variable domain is EPEVTQTPSHQVTQMGQEVILRCVPISNHLYFYWYRQILGQKVEFLVSFYNNEISEKSEIFDDQFSVERPDGSNFTLKIRSTKLEDSAMYFCASRNLPGQGAGGTEAFFGQGTRLTVV.

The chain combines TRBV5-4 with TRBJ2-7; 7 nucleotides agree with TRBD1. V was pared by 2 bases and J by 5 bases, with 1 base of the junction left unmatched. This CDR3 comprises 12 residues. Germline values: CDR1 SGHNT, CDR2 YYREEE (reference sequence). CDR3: CASSFTGDEQYF. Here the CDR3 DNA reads TGTGCCAGCAGCTTTACAGGGGACGAGCAGTACTTC.

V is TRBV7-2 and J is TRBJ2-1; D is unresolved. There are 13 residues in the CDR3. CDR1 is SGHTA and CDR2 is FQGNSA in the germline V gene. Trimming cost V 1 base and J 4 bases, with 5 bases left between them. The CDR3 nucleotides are TGTGCCAGCAGCTTAGTCGGGTACAATGAGCAGTTCTTC. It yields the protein CASSLVGYNEQFF.

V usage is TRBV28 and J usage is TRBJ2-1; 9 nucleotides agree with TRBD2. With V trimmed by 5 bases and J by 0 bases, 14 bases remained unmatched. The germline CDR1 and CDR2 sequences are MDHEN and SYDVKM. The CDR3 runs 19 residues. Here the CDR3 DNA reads TGTGCCAGCAGTCCTCGGGGAGCGGGGGGCCCGAGCTCCTACAATGAGCAGTTCTTC. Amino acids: CASSPRGAGGPSSYNEQFF.

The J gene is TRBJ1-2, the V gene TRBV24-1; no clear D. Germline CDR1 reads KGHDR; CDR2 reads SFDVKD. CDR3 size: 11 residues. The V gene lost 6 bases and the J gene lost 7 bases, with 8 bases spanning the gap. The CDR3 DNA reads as TGTGCCACCAGTACTGAGAGTGGCTACACCTTC. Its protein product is CATSTESGYTF.

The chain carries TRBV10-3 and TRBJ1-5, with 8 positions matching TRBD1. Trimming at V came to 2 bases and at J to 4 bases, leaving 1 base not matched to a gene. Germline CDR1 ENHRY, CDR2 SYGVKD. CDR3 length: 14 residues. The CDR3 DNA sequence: TGTGCCATCAGTGAGGGACAGGGAAATCAGCCCCAGCATTTT. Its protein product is CAISEGQGNQPQHF.

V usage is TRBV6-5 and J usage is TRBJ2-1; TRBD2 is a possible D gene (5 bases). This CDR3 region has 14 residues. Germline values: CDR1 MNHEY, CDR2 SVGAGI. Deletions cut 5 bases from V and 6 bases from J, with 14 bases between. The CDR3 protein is CASSSQEVFNEQFF. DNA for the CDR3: TGTGCCAGCAGTAGTCAGGAGGTTTTCAATGAGCAGTTCTTC.

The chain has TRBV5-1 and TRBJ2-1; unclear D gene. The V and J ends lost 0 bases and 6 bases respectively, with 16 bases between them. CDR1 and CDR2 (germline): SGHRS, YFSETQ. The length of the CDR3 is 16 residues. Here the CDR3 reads CASSLAYAPGPNEQFF. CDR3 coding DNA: TGCGCCAGCAGCTTGGCCTACGCGCCTGGTCCCAATGAGCAGTTCTTC.

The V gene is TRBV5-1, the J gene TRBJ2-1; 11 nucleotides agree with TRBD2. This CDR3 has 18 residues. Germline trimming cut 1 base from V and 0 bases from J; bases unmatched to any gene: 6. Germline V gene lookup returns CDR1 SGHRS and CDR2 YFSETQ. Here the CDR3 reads CASSLMGLAVSSYNEQFF. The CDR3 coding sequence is TGCGCCAGCAGCTTGATGGGACTAGCGGTTAGCTCCTACAATGAGCAGTTCTTC.

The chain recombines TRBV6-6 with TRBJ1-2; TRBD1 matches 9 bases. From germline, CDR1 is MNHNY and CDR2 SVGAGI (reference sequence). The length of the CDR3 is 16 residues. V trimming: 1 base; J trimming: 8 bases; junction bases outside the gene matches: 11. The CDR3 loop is CASSYYSGTGTGGYTF. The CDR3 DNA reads TGTGCCAGCAGTTACTATTCCGGGACAGGGACGGGCGGCTACACCTTC.

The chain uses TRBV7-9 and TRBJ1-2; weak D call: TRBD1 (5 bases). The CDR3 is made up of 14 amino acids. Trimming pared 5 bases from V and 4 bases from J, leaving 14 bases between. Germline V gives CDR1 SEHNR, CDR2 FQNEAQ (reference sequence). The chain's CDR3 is CASSPRGISYGYTF. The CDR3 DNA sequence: TGTGCCAGCAGCCCCCGGGGGATAAGCTATGGCTACACCTTC.